A single TCR beta chain is shown here with its context. Time point here: pre-treatment sample, taken before nivolumab and TIL therapy. Most excised metastases sampled were pleural nodules or supraclavicular lymph nodes. The sample originates from a study of TIL therapy for anti-PD-1-resistant metastatic lung cancer. The libraries were made with immunoSEQ v3. Some clones are missing from TCRdb's copy, which holds only in-frame ones; the method was immunoSEQ multiplex PCR. The data show 95,000 or so clones, about two thirds seen once. The length of the CDR3 is 14 residues. Looked up from germline, CDR1 is LNHDA and CDR2 is SQIVND (reference sequence). With V trimmed by 8 bases and J by 4 bases, 7 bases remained unmatched.

The chain employs TRBV19 and TRBJ1-5; 8 bases match TRBD1. The TCR was taken from a person between 30 and 79 years old with non-small cell lung cancer. The specimen comprised tumor tissue, sampled at baseline. CDR3 residues: CASAGQAGNQPQHF. CDR3 bases: TGTGCCAGTGCGGGACAGGCGGGAAATCAGCCCCAGCATTTT. The full variable domain, in which reference TRBV19 and TRBJ1-5 provide the parts outside the CDR3, is DGGITQSPKYLFRKEGQNVTLSCEQNLNHDAMYWYRQDPGQGLRLIYYSQIVNDFQKGDIAEGYSVSREKKESFPLTVTSAQKNPTAFYLCASAGQAGNQPQHFGDGTRLSIL.